The sequence of this TCR beta chain was determined in a study of blood T cell repertoires in COVID-19 (dated by TCRdb to 2018 to 2020). For the study in its entirety: Samples covering the acute and convalescent phases of COVID-19 were provided by collaborators in the United States, Italy and Spain. Samples came from the ongoing ImmuneRACE study (first 160 participants) plus 1,254 subjects from 6 global collaborators. A freely available public database, intended as a resource for researchers studying the immune response to SARS-CoV-2, is where the repertoires were released. The material from the prospective study consisted of cDNA or gDNA derived from T cells, B-cell-depleted T cells, or PBMCs. Where available, HLA class I and class II types were obtained from metadata supplied by the sample provider rather than from assay-based typing. Nearly every sample came with metadata listing a de-identified subject ID, COVID-19 status, age in years and sex. Deeply sampled blood TCRbeta repertoires from subjects exposed to, actively infected with, or recovered from COVID-19 were included in the dataset.

In the prospective study, participants were 18 to 89 years old, resided in about two dozen geographic areas of the United States, and were enrolled through a virtual design. In the prospective study, cohorts were assigned on the basis of participant-reported clinical history obtained from a screening survey and a study questionnaire. Recovered participants in ImmuneRACE Cohort 3 were defined by two consecutive negative NP/OP PCR tests, clearance by a healthcare professional, or resolution of symptoms. Mobile phlebotomists in the prospective study collected whole blood, serum and a nasopharyngeal or oropharyngeal swab from every participant. Participants in the prospective study had the option to provide additional blood draws and questionnaires over a 2-month period. Blood samples from the prospective study were shipped frozen or at room temperature prior to DNA extraction. Findings and caveats that apply to the study as a whole: Clinical and demographic metadata were provided uncurated, with the amount varying by source and participant.

TCRbeta CDR3 regions were amplified from genomic DNA by means of the immunoSEQ Assay, a bias-controlled multiplex PCR. The source study handled its data this way. Nucleated cell counts per sample were estimated from amplification of reference gene primers within the assay. To quantify the absolute abundance of each unique TCRbeta CDR3 rearrangement, sequence reads were collapsed and filtered. For each sample, productive Simpson clonality was calculated as the square root of Simpson's diversity index across productive rearrangements. This immuneACCESS table, as held by TCRdb, lists in-frame sequences with V and J called but not all clones. Of the missing ones, under half trace to an unresolved V gene in checked studies; the others have no known cause. V and J calls and clone size follow that table, whereas D and trimming were derived from the DNA. This sample gives 310,000 or so clones in total; 75% to 90% of them show up just once. Around a tenth of the sample is taken by the ten largest.

A remark on this clone: Its antigen remains unidentified. Base qualities are not recorded, but no much larger clone differs from it by a single base.

The CDR3 starts with the cysteine, ends with the phenylalanine, and has 16 residues. The read is trimmed to its CDR3 DNA, 48 bases read in frame from base 1. CDR1 SNHLY and CDR2 FYNNEI are derived from the germline V gene. Unmatched junction bases come to 6, with V trimmed by 5 bases and J by 1 base. The chain employs TRBV2 and TRBJ2-3; 10 middle bases align to TRBD2. This TCR was sampled from a middle-aged woman who had recovered from COVID-19. The sequencing sample was made of PBMCs or T cells enriched from blood (not recorded which). The nucleotides are TGTGCCAGCAGTTTTCCTAGCGGGGGAGGCACAGATACGCAGTATTTT. The encoded protein is CASSFPSGGGTDTQYF.